One and the same sample provided the 22 T cell receptor beta chains below, sequenced in a study of beta chain features in type 1 diabetes. Every bit of the isolated RNA underwent reverse transcription, so sequencing read expressed TCRB transcripts. Libraries were prepared by immunoSEQ multiplex PCR; TCRdb keeps only in-frame clonotypes and omits some of them. This table has 300,000 to 400,000 clones, 10% to 15% appearing once. Sequences were obtained from naive CD4+ T cells from blood. Receptor source: a man between 18 and 35 years old in good health.

The chain is built from TRBV23-1 and TRBJ2-7, with 8 bases identical to TRBD1. TRBV23-1 is sorted into the ORF group, with uncertain function. The trim removed 5 bases at V and 2 bases at J, leaving 11 bases unmatched. The CDR3 loop spans 16 amino acids. The CDR3 protein is CASSDDDRDRTYEQYF. DNA for the CDR3: TGCGCCAGCAGTGACGACGACAGGGACAGGACCTACGAGCAGTACTTC.

The V and J genes are TRBV28 and TRBJ1-6; 7 bases map to TRBD1. V shed 3 bases, J shed 7 bases, and the junction held 3 bases outside the gene matches. The CDR3 is made up of 14 amino acids. Per germline, CDR1 MDHEN and CDR2 SYDVKM. The CDR3 protein is CASSLGRGNSPLHF. In DNA form, the CDR3 reads TGTGCCAGCAGTTTGGGCAGGGGGAATTCACCCCTCCACTTT.

CDR3 amino acids: CASSLQGAHTEAFF. CDR3 in DNA: TGTGCCAGCAGCTTACAGGGGGCACACACTGAAGCTTTCTTT. The chain employs TRBV7-9 and TRBJ1-1; 8 nucleotides align to TRBD1. Per the germline V gene, CDR1 is SEHNR and CDR2 is FQNEAQ (reference sequence). J lost 3 bases, V lost 2 bases, and 2 bases had no gene match. CDR3 length: 14 amino acids.

The genes are TRBV29-1 and TRBJ1-1; a possible D gene is TRBD1 (6 bases). In germline, CDR1 is SQVTM, CDR2 ANQGSEA. V was pared by 1 base and J by 1 base, with 13 bases between. The CDR3 has 15 amino acids. The CDR3 reads CSVEARQAWNTEAFF. The CDR3 DNA sequence: TGCAGCGTTGAAGCTCGACAGGCCTGGAACACTGAAGCTTTCTTT.

This clone was observed once. The chain has TRBV18 and TRBJ2-7; 7 bases line up with TRBD1. Unmatched junction bases numbered 9, after V lost 7 bases and J lost 0 bases. The CDR3 runs to 15 residues. Germline CDR1 is KGHSH and CDR2 is LQKENI. CDR3 protein: CASLYQQGSSYEQYF. CDR3 DNA sequence: TGTGCCAGCTTATACCAACAGGGGTCCTCCTACGAGCAGTACTTC.

V is TRBV19 and J is TRBJ2-1; 7 nucleotides agree with TRBD1. The CDR3 totals 16 residues. J gave up 4 bases and V 0 bases, and 6 bases lay outside the gene matches. Germline assignment: CDR1 LNHDA and CDR2 SQIVND (reference sequence). The CDR3 protein is CASSIDHRGAYNEQFF. Here the CDR3 DNA reads TGTGCCAGTAGTATAGATCACAGGGGCGCATACAATGAGCAGTTCTTC. Full variable domain (missing parts from reference TRBV19 and TRBJ2-1): DGGITQSPKYLFRKEGQNVTLSCEQNLNHDAMYWYRQDPGQGLRLIYYSQIVNDFQKGDIAEGYSVSREKKESFPLTVTSAQKNPTAFYLCASSIDHRGAYNEQFFGPGTRLTVL.

This clone was observed a few times. The chain joins TRBV7-2 to TRBJ2-1, with D possibly being TRBD1 (5 bases). This CDR3 has 13 residues. V lost 8 bases and J lost 3, with 11 bases in between. Germline V CDR1 and CDR2: SGHTA, FQGNSA. This CDR3 reads CASRWQGYNEQFF. The CDR3, as DNA: TGTGCCAGCCGGTGGCAGGGCTACAATGAGCAGTTCTTC. Drawing the rest from reference TRBV7-2 and TRBJ2-1, the complete variable domain is GAGVSQSPSNKVTEKGKDVELRCDPISGHTALYWYRQSLGQGLEFLIYFQGNSAPDKSGLPSDRFSAERTGGSVSTLTIQRTQQEDSAVYLCASRWQGYNEQFFGPGTRLTVL.

This clone was detected only a few times. This sequence joins TRBV19 and TRBJ2-1, with 7 positions matching TRBD2. The CDR3 length is 14 residues. V was pared by 6 bases and J by 9 bases, with 11 bases of the junction left unmatched. Germline V gene sequence: CDR1 LNHDA, CDR2 SQIVND (reference sequence). The CDR3 sequence is CASSSGGRAFEQFF. The CDR3, as DNA: TGTGCCAGTAGCTCCGGGGGGAGGGCCTTTGAGCAGTTCTTC.

This clone was detected only once. The chain links TRBV4-2 to TRBJ2-3; 9 bases fit TRBD2. The CDR3 is made up of 18 amino acids. Per the germline V gene, CDR1 is LGHNA and CDR2 is YNFKEQ. Unmatched junction bases numbered 15, after V lost 2 bases and J lost 6 bases. CDR3 sequence: CASSQKSPWGAGGDTQYF. The CDR3 nucleotides are TGTGCCAGCAGCCAAAAAAGCCCTTGGGGAGCGGGGGGTGATACGCAGTATTTT.

This clone appeared a few times. This rearrangement joins TRBV4-3 to TRBJ2-3; 9 bases match TRBD2. CDR1 is LGHNA and CDR2 is YSLEER in the germline V gene. Unmatched junction bases numbered 10, after V lost 0 bases and J lost 6 bases. The CDR3 covers 17 residues. CDR3 sequence reads: CASSQDSAGGLGDTQYF. As DNA, the CDR3 is TGCGCCAGCAGCCAAGACTCAGCGGGGGGCCTCGGGGATACGCAGTATTTT.

This clone was observed a few times. The chain uses TRBV28 and TRBJ2-7, with TRBD1 matching 11 bases. CDR1 and CDR2 (germline): MDHEN, SYDVKM. The CDR3 has 15 residues. Trimming took 4 bases from V and 2 from J; bases not matched to a gene: 4. The CDR3 DNA reads as TGTGCCAGCAGTTCAGGACAGGGGGCCCCCTACGAGCAGTACTTC. Translation: CASSSGQGAPYEQYF. Full variable domain (rest looked up from reference TRBV28 and TRBJ2-7): DVKVTQSSRYLVKRTGEKVFLECVQDMDHENMFWYRQDPGLGLRLIYFSYDVKMKEKGDIPEGYSVSREKKERFSLILESASTNQTSMYLCASSSGQGAPYEQYFGPGTRLTVT.

The gene calls are TRBV23-1 and TRBJ2-5, with a possible D match to TRBD1 (6 bases). TRBV23-1 is an open reading frame, and its role is uncertain. The ends were cut back, 3 bases at V and 1 base at J, with 18 bases in the middle. The CDR3 has 17 residues. For the CDR3, the DNA is TGCGCCAGCAGTCAGGTACCCGAGGGACATATCCAAGAGACCCAGTACTTC. Its translation is CASSQVPEGHIQETQYF.

The chain recombines TRBV21-1 with TRBJ2-3; TRBD1 is the table's D call and was not checked against the DNA. TRBV21-1 is shown as a pseudogene. The CDR3 sequence is 16 residues long. For the CDR3, the DNA is TGTGCCAGCAGAAGGGGGAAGGGACCCAGCACAGATACGCAGTATTTT. Its translation is CASRRGKGPSTDTQYF.

The rearrangement links TRBV19 to TRBJ1-1; D uncertain. CDR3 length: 14 residues. Germline CDR1 is LNHDA and CDR2 is SQIVND (reference sequence). Trimming removed 3 bases from V and 1 base from J, with 9 bases in between. In DNA form, the CDR3 reads TGTGCCAGTAGTATTCTTGCGGGGAACACTGAAGCTTTCTTT. This sequence encodes CASSILAGNTEAFF. The variable domain in full, with the rest retrieved from reference TRBV19 and TRBJ1-1, is DGGITQSPKYLFRKEGQNVTLSCEQNLNHDAMYWYRQDPGQGLRLIYYSQIVNDFQKGDIAEGYSVSREKKESFPLTVTSAQKNPTAFYLCASSILAGNTEAFFGQGTRLTVV.

This clone was detected only a few times. V usage is TRBV27 and J usage is TRBJ1-2, with 7 bases identical to TRBD1. Germline V gives CDR1 MNHEY, CDR2 SMNVEV (reference sequence). Trimming cost V 6 bases and J 2 bases; bases outside gene matches: 6. This CDR3 comprises 14 residues. In nucleotides, the CDR3 is TGTGCCAGCAGATCTTTGGACAGGAACTATGGCTACACCTTC. The encoded protein is CASRSLDRNYGYTF.

The sample holds a few counts of this clone. The chain links TRBV29-1 to TRBJ2-2, with TRBD2 matching over 8 bases. The length of the CDR3 is 13 residues. Germline V gene data show CDR1 as SQVTM and CDR2 as ANQGSEA. With 4 bases clipped from V and 5 bases from J, the junction kept 3 bases outside the gene matches. Here the CDR3 DNA reads TGCAGCGTTGGGGGACTAGTGACCGGGGAGCTGTTTTTT. It specifies CSVGGLVTGELFF.

This clone was counted a few times. The chain couples TRBV7-9 to TRBJ2-3; 10 bases agree with TRBD2. This CDR3 is built from 17 residues. Germline assignment: CDR1 SEHNR and CDR2 FQNEAQ (reference sequence). After removal of 0 bases from V and 7 bases from J, the junction contained 10 bases not matched to a gene. The CDR3 loop is CASSLALSSGRRNTQYF. CDR3 in DNA: TGTGCCAGCAGCTTAGCGCTAAGTAGCGGGAGGCGGAATACGCAGTATTTT.

Concerning this clone itself: This same CDR3 is encoded by further DNA sequences in the sample. J is TRBJ1-1 and V is TRBV7-9, with a tentative D call TRBD1 (5 bases). Trimming took 4 bases from V and 1 from J, leaving 7 bases between them. CDR1 SEHNR and CDR2 FQNEAQ come from the germline V gene (reference sequence). The CDR3 loop spans 13 amino acids. In DNA, the CDR3 is TGTGCCAGCAGCTCTCAGGGGAACACTGAAGCTTTCTTT. Its translation: CASSSQGNTEAFF.

V is TRBV7-9 and J is TRBJ1-1; TRBD1 matches at 7 bases. V was pared by 4 bases and J by 2 bases, with 4 bases of the junction left unmatched. Germline V gene data show CDR1 as SEHNR and CDR2 as FQNEAQ (reference sequence). This CDR3 spans 14 amino acids. The CDR3 reads CASSSRGRNTEAFF. CDR3 coding DNA: TGTGCCAGCAGCTCCAGGGGGAGAAACACTGAAGCTTTCTTT.

This clone appeared a few times. The rearrangement joins TRBV4-3 to TRBJ1-3, with D perhaps matching TRBD1 (5 bases). The CDR3 spans 15 residues. Trimming cost V 2 bases and J 2 bases, with 10 bases left between them. Germline V gives CDR1 LGHNA, CDR2 YSLEER. Here the CDR3 DNA reads TGCGCCAGCAGCCAACTGTCCAGGGCTGGAAACACCATATATTTT. It specifies CASSQLSRAGNTIYF.

This clone was seen a few times. This chain connects TRBV25-1 to TRBJ2-7, with D perhaps matching TRBD1 (6 bases). Deletions cut 6 bases from V and 5 bases from J, with 20 bases between. The germline V gene encodes CDR1 MGHDK and CDR2 SYGVNS. The CDR3 is 15 amino acids. The CDR3 region is CASSKTGLDQDEQYF. The DNA of the CDR3 is TGTGCCAGCAGCAAAACAGGGTTAGATCAGGACGAGCAGTACTTC.

This chain links TRBV19 with TRBJ2-1, with a tentative D call TRBD2 (5 bases). The germline gives CDR1 LNHDA, CDR2 SQIVND (reference sequence). V gave up 6 bases and J gave up 5 bases, with 23 bases separating them. The CDR3 extends over 17 amino acids. The CDR3 sequence: CASRDWVSPRRDNEQFF. Here the CDR3 DNA reads TGTGCCAGTAGAGATTGGGTCTCACCCCGGCGGGACAATGAGCAGTTCTTC. The full variable domain, completed using reference TRBV19 and TRBJ2-1, is DGGITQSPKYLFRKEGQNVTLSCEQNLNHDAMYWYRQDPGQGLRLIYYSQIVNDFQKGDIAEGYSVSREKKESFPLTVTSAQKNPTAFYLCASRDWVSPRRDNEQFFGPGTRLTVL.